A single sample gave rise to the 26 T cell receptor beta chains below, sequenced in a study of blood T cell repertoires in COVID-19. Using immunoSEQ multiplex PCR, the repertoire was profiled, and TCRdb retains in-frame clones only, with some absent. The data contain roughly 150,000 clones, 85% of them seen just once; the ten biggest clones take up roughly 8.4%. The sequenced material came from peripheral blood. These receptors originate from a woman aged 80 or over with COVID-19, enrolled during active disease.

The count of this clone is one. The chain employs TRBV7-2 and TRBJ2-5, with D possibly matching TRBD1 (5 bases). CDR3 length: 14 residues. Trimming left V 3 bases short and J 5 bases short, with 13 bases between. Germline lookup yields CDR1 SGHTA and CDR2 FQGNSA. CDR3 nucleotide sequence: TGTGCCAGCAGCTTGGAAGGGGCAACGGAGACCCAGTACTTC. As protein: CASSLEGATETQYF.

The chain is built from TRBV6-5 and TRBJ2-1; possibly TRBD1 for D (5 bases). This CDR3 has 15 amino acids. Between the trimmed V and J ends, which lost 2 bases and 0 bases, there was a span of 8 bases. Germline V lookup: CDR1 MNHEY, CDR2 SVGAGI. CDR3 amino acids: CASSYQGPSYNEQFF. CDR3 nucleotides: TGTGCCAGCAGTTACCAGGGCCCCTCCTACAATGAGCAGTTCTTC.

The sample holds a few counts of this clone. V and J are TRBV4-2 and TRBJ2-2; the match to TRBD1 covers 7 bases. The CDR3 has 16 residues. The V gene end was trimmed by 4 bases and the J gene end by 8 bases; junction bases not matched to a gene: 13. Germline lookup yields CDR1 LGHNA and CDR2 YNFKEQ. This CDR3 reads CASSPGDSLKLGELFF. The CDR3 coding sequence is TGTGCCAGCAGCCCAGGGGACAGCTTAAAGTTGGGGGAGCTGTTTTTT.

V usage is TRBV2 and J usage is TRBJ1-6; D ambiguous. This CDR3 contains 15 residues. V was trimmed by 3 bases and J by 10 bases, leaving 16 bases between them. Germline V gene sequence: CDR1 SNHLY, CDR2 FYNNEI. The CDR3 sequence is CASSELGSFGSPLHF. DNA of the CDR3: TGTGCCAGCAGTGAGCTGGGCAGTTTTGGGTCACCCCTCCACTTT.

The chain employs TRBV6-5 and TRBJ1-2, with TRBD1 matching over 9 bases. This CDR3 has 15 residues. V lost 0 bases to trimming and J lost 4 bases; unmatched junction nucleotides: 3. Germline CDR1 and CDR2: MNHEY and SVGAGI. CDR3 sequence (DNA): TGTGCCAGCAGTTACTCGGACAGGGGACCCTATGGCTACACCTTC. It yields the protein CASSYSDRGPYGYTF.

The chain employs TRBV18 and TRBJ2-5; D ambiguous. The CDR3 is 13 amino acids. CDR1 and CDR2 from the germline V gene are KGHSH and LQKENI. V shed 0 bases and J shed 2 bases, with 4 bases lying between them. CDR3 coding DNA: TGTGCCAGCTCACCACCCGTACAAGAGACCCAGTACTTC. Translation gives CASSPPVQETQYF.

The chain joins TRBV2 to TRBJ1-2; TRBD1 is a possible D gene (5 bases). This CDR3 is built from 14 residues. Trimming removed 5 bases from V and 6 bases from J, with 16 bases in between. CDR1 is SNHLY, CDR2 FYNNEI, per germline. The CDR3 nucleotides read TGTGCCAGCAGTTCGGCAGGGTTTAATCATGGCTACACCTTC. Protein: CASSSAGFNHGYTF.

Here the CDR3 DNA reads TGTGCCAGCTTGTCCGGACAGGGAAGTGGTGGCTACACCTTC. It specifies CASLSGQGSGGYTF. The rearrangement links TRBV28 to TRBJ1-2; 8 nucleotides align to TRBD1. CDR3 size: 14 residues. From germline, CDR1 is MDHEN and CDR2 SYDVKM. V was clipped by 8 bases and J by 7 bases; unmatched bases: 12.

This clone was found a few times. The chain combines TRBV28 with TRBJ1-1; the match to TRBD1 covers 10 bases. Per germline, CDR1 MDHEN and CDR2 SYDVKM. The CDR3 consists of 17 residues. V shed 3 bases and J 4 bases; nucleotides not matched to a gene: 11. CDR3 protein: CASSLLPGQGMGTEAFF. The CDR3 DNA reads as TGTGCCAGCAGTTTGCTCCCGGGACAGGGGATGGGCACTGAAGCTTTCTTT.

This clone was seen once. CDR3 DNA sequence: TGTGCCAGTGCGGGGGCGGGGGGCCAGCCCCAGCATTTT. Protein sequence: CASAGAGGQPQHF. The chain is built from TRBV12-3 or TRBV12-4 and TRBJ1-5; perhaps TRBD1 as D (6 bases). CDR3 length: 13 residues. V dropped 9 bases and J dropped 7 bases, with 16 bases sitting between them.

This clone occurred a few times. The gene calls are TRBV7-9 and TRBJ2-7; TRBD2 aligns across 16 bases. CDR3 size: 16 residues. Germline V CDR1 and CDR2: SEHNR, FQNEAQ (reference sequence). V shed 5 bases, J shed 2 bases, and the junction held 3 bases outside the gene matches. CDR3 in DNA: TGTGCCAGCAGCAAAGGGACTAGCGGGAGGGCCTACGAGCAGTACTTC. Amino acid sequence: CASSKGTSGRAYEQYF.

The rearrangement uses TRBV5-1 and TRBJ1-4; 8 bases are a match to TRBD1. V shed 0 bases and J 8 bases; nucleotides not matched to a gene: 9. The length of the CDR3 is 16 residues. CDR1 is SGHRS and CDR2 is YFSETQ in the germline V gene. CDR3 region: CASSLDRGIRKEKLFF. In DNA, the CDR3 is TGCGCCAGCAGCTTGGACAGGGGGATCCGAAAGGAAAAACTGTTTTTT.

The V gene is TRBV5-1, the J gene TRBJ1-5; D call uncertain. The CDR3 totals 13 residues. CDR1 is SGHRS, CDR2 YFSETQ, per germline. Deletions cut 4 bases from V and 4 bases from J, with 9 bases between. The CDR3, as DNA: TGCGCCAGCAGCCCCGCACAGAATCAGCCCCAGCATTTT. Its translation: CASSPAQNQPQHF.

The chain has TRBV25-1 and TRBJ1-1, with a weak D call TRBD1 (5 bases). The length of the CDR3 is 15 residues. V gave up 4 bases and J gave up 4 bases, with 16 bases separating them. In germline, CDR1 is MGHDK, CDR2 SYGVNS. CDR3 bases: TGTGCCAGCAGTGGAGGGGCGGGATTAGGCACTGAAGCTTTCTTT. Translated: CASSGGAGLGTEAFF.

The chain uses TRBV5-1 and TRBJ2-5; D call uncertain. Germline CDR1 is SGHRS and CDR2 is YFSETQ. V lost 1 base to trimming and J lost 5 bases, with 9 bases between them. This CDR3 has 13 residues. CDR3 region: CASSLSSGETQYF. CDR3 sequence (DNA): TGCGCCAGCAGCTTGAGTTCCGGGGAGACCCAGTACTTC.

DNA for the CDR3: TGTGCCAGCAGCCAAGAAAGGAGTGGTAATCAGCCCCAGCATTTT. Residues: CASSQERSGNQPQHF. J is TRBJ1-5 and V is TRBV4-2; D unresolved. This CDR3 is 15 amino acids long. V was shortened by 0 bases and J by 4 bases, with 10 bases between the two germline ends. Looked up from germline, CDR1 is LGHNA and CDR2 is YNFKEQ.

This clone appeared a single time. V is TRBV5-1 and J is TRBJ2-1; maybe TRBD2 (5 bases). Germline CDR1 reads SGHRS; CDR2 reads YFSETQ. V lost 0 bases, J lost 3 bases, and 13 bases lay in between. This CDR3 is built from 16 residues. The CDR3 sequence is CASSLAPAGNYNEQFF. CDR3 bases: TGCGCCAGCAGCTTGGCCCCTGCCGGGAACTACAATGAGCAGTTCTTC.

The chain has TRBV7-9 and TRBJ2-2; the D gene is possibly TRBD1 (5 bases). Germline assignment: CDR1 SEHNR and CDR2 FQNEAQ (reference sequence). CDR3 length: 14 residues. With 7 bases removed from V and 0 bases from J, the gap between germline ends came to 9 bases. CDR3 sequence (DNA): TGTGCCAGCACCCAGACAGCGAACACCGGGGAGCTGTTTTTT. Its protein is CASTQTANTGELFF.

The chain recombines TRBV7-9 with TRBJ2-5; tentatively, D is TRBD1 (6 bases). Germline V CDR1 and CDR2: SEHNR, FQNEAQ (reference sequence). V lost 1 base to trimming and J lost 1 base, with 7 bases between them. The CDR3 has 14 amino acids. In DNA form, the CDR3 reads TGTGCCAGCAGCTTAGGGACAGCCCAAGAGACCCAGTACTTC. It specifies CASSLGTAQETQYF.

The J gene is TRBJ1-4, the V gene TRBV5-1, with 9 bases that match TRBD1. The CDR3 has 17 residues. Germline V gives CDR1 SGHRS, CDR2 YFSETQ. The junction had 14 bases not matched to a gene; V was cut back by 6 bases and J by 5 bases. CDR3 amino acids: CASTQDPTGTGNEKLFF. DNA of the CDR3: TGCGCCAGCACTCAGGACCCGACCGGGACAGGGAATGAAAAACTGTTTTTT.

The chain has TRBV28 and TRBJ1-1; D gene uncertain. Trimming left V 7 bases short and J 4 bases short, with 13 bases between. Looked up from germline, CDR1 is MDHEN and CDR2 is SYDVKM. The CDR3 is 13 residues long. The CDR3 region is CASMEGSGTEAFF. The CDR3 DNA reads as TGTGCCAGCATGGAAGGTAGCGGCACTGAAGCTTTCTTT.

The chain is built from TRBV5-1 and TRBJ1-3, with D possibly TRBD1 on 6 matching bases. With 4 bases removed from V and 2 bases from J, the gap between germline ends came to 13 bases. The CDR3 runs to 15 residues. Germline CDR1 reads SGHRS; CDR2 reads YFSETQ. Here the CDR3 reads CASSPQTGTGNTIYF. CDR3 bases: TGCGCCAGCAGCCCCCAGACAGGAACTGGAAACACCATATATTTT.

The count of this clone is one. The rearrangement joins TRBV11-2 to TRBJ2-2, with TRBD2 identical over 7 bases. Germline loops: CDR1 SGHAT, CDR2 FQNNGV. V was pared by 4 bases and J by 4 bases, with 6 bases of the junction left unmatched. CDR3 size: 15 residues. Here the CDR3 DNA reads TGTGCCAGCAGCTCCCAACCGGGGGGCACCGGGGAGCTGTTTTTT. Its translation is CASSSQPGGTGELFF.

The chain recombines TRBV9 with TRBJ1-1; D is undetermined. Germline V gives CDR1 SGDLS, CDR2 YYNGEE. V lost 0 bases, J lost 4 bases, and 10 bases lay in between. This CDR3 has 14 residues. The CDR3 region is CASSVGRWSTEAFF. The CDR3 coding sequence is TGTGCCAGCAGCGTAGGTAGGTGGAGCACTGAAGCTTTCTTT.

This clone was found once. The chain joins TRBV7-9 to TRBJ2-2; perhaps TRBD2 as D (6 bases). The CDR3 is made up of 13 amino acids. Germline V gene lookup returns CDR1 SEHNR and CDR2 FQNEAQ (reference sequence). V lost 5 bases and J lost 4, with 8 bases in between. For the CDR3, the DNA is TGTGCCAGCAGCCAGGGACTCACCGGGGAGCTGTTTTTT. Protein sequence: CASSQGLTGELFF.

V gene TRBV19 combines with J gene TRBJ2-1; 10 nucleotides match TRBD2. After removal of 2 bases from V and 7 bases from J, the junction contained 2 bases not matched to a gene. This CDR3 has 14 residues. Germline CDR1 LNHDA, CDR2 SQIVND (reference sequence). The CDR3 sequence is CASSILAGVNEQFF. DNA of the CDR3: TGTGCCAGTAGTATACTAGCGGGAGTGAATGAGCAGTTCTTC.